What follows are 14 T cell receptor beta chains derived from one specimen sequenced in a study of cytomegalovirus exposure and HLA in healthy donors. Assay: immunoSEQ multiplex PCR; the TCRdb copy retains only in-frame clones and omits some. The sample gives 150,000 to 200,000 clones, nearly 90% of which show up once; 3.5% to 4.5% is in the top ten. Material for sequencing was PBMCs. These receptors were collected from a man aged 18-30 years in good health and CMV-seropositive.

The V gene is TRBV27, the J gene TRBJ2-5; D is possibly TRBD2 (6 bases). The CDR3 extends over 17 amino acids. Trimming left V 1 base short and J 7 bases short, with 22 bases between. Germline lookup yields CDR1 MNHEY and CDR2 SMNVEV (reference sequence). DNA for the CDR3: TGTGCCAGCAGTTTATTTGTCGCCACGGGAGCGTCGGGGACCCAGTACTTC. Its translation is CASSLFVATGASGTQYF.

This chain's CDR3 is CASRGGTAGTGELFF. Here the CDR3 DNA reads TGTGCCAGCAGGGGAGGTACGGCGGGGACCGGGGAGCTGTTTTTT. The gene calls are TRBV6-1 and TRBJ2-2, with a weak D call TRBD2 (6 bases). In germline, CDR1 is MNHNS, CDR2 SASEGT. This CDR3 spans 15 amino acids. V was trimmed by 6 bases and J by 5 bases, leaving 16 bases between them.

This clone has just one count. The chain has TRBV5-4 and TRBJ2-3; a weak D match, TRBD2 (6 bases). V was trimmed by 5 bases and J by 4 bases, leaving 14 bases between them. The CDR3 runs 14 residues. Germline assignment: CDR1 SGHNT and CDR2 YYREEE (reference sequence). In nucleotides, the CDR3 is TGTGCCAGCAGGGAGGAGGGTAGGGCAGATACGCAGTATTTT. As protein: CASREEGRADTQYF.

The CDR3 DNA is TGTGCCAGCAGCTACACAGATACGCAGTATTTT. Its translation is CASSYTDTQYF. The V call is TRBV14, the J call TRBJ2-3, with D unresolved. The ends were cut back, 5 bases at V and 2 bases at J, with 2 bases in the middle. The length of the CDR3 is 11 residues. Germline CDR1 and CDR2: SGHDN and FVKESK.

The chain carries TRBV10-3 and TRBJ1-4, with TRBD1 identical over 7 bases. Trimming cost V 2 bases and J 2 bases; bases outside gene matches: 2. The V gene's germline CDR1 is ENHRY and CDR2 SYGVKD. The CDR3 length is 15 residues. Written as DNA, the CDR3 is TGTGCCATCAGTGAGGCGACAGGGACTAATGAAAAACTGTTTTTT. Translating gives CAISEATGTNEKLFF.

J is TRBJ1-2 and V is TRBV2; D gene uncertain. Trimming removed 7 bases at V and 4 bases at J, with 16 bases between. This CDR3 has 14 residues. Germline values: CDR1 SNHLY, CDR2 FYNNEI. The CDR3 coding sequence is TGTGCCAGCATAGAAAATACAGCTGCCTATGGCTACACCTTC. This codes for CASIENTAAYGYTF.

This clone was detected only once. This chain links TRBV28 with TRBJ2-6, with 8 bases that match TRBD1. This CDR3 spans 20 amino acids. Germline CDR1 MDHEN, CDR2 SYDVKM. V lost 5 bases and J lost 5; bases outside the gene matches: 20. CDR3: CASSISAFRDRQSRANVLTF. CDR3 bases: TGTGCCAGCAGTATCAGCGCTTTCCGGGACAGGCAGTCTCGGGCCAACGTCCTGACTTTC.

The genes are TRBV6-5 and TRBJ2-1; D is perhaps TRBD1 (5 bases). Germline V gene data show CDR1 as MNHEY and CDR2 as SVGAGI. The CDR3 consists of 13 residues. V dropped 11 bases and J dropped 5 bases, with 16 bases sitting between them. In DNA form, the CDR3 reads TGTGCCGGACCTAAGAGCAGGGACAATGAGCAGTTCTTC. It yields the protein CAGPKSRDNEQFF.

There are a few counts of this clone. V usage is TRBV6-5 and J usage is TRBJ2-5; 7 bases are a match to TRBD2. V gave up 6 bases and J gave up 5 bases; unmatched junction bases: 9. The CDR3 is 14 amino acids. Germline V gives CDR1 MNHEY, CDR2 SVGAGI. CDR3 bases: TGTGCCAGCAGCCGGGACTATCTTCAGGAGACCCAGTACTTC. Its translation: CASSRDYLQETQYF.

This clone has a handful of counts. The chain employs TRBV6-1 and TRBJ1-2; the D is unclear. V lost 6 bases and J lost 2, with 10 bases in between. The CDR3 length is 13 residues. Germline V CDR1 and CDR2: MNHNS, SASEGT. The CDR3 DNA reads TGTGCCAGCAGCCCGGACTCAAACTATGGCTACACCTTC. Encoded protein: CASSPDSNYGYTF.

The CDR3, as DNA: TGTGCCAGCAGCGGACAGGGAAATCAGCCCCAGCATTTT. Translated: CASSGQGNQPQHF. The chain employs TRBV7-9 and TRBJ1-5; 8 positions match TRBD1. The germline gives CDR1 SEHNR, CDR2 FQNEAQ (reference sequence). V trimming: 5 bases; J trimming: 4 bases; junction bases outside the gene matches: 1. This CDR3 contains 13 residues.

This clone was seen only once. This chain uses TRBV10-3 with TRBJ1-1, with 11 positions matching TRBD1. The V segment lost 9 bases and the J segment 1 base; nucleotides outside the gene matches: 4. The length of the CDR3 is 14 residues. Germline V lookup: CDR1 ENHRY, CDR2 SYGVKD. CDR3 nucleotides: TGTGCCATACAAGGGACAGGGGGGAACACTGAAGCTTTCTTT. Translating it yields CAIQGTGGNTEAFF.

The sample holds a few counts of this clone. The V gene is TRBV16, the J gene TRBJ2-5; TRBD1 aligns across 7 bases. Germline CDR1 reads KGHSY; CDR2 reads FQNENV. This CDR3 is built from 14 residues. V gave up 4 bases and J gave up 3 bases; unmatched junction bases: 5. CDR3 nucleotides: TGTGCCAGCAGCCGGACAGGCTCAGAAGAGACCCAGTACTTC. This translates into CASSRTGSEETQYF.

DNA of the CDR3: TGTGCCAGCAGCGTCCGAATAAAAAAAACGTCGGACACCATATATTTT. It encodes CASSVRIKKTSDTIYF. The gene calls are TRBV7-9 and TRBJ1-3; no clear D. Trimming removed 5 bases from V and 8 bases from J, with 22 bases in between. The CDR3 totals 16 residues. Germline values: CDR1 SEHNR, CDR2 FQNEAQ (reference sequence). The whole variable domain, filled in from reference TRBV7-9 and TRBJ1-3, reads DTGVSQNPRHKITKRGQNVTFRCDPISEHNRLYWYRQTLGQGPEFLTYFQNEAQLEKSRLLSDRFSAERPKGSFSTLEIQRTEQGDSAMYLCASSVRIKKTSDTIYFGEGSWLTVV.